Following are 32 T cell receptor beta chains from one sample sequenced in a study of Graves' ophthalmopathy and Graves' hyperthyroidism. The sequenced template was RNA, covering the TCR beta CDR3 region. HTBI primers served in a first-round RT-PCR, which a second-round multiplex PCR followed. One entry per CDR3 protein, called by TCRdb with MiXCR from the multiplex PCR reads. Of hundreds of thousands of distinct CDR3 sequences in the sample, about an eighth were seen once. The sequenced material came from blood. These TCRs come from a woman younger than 45 with Graves' ophthalmopathy.

This clonotype was seen ten or more times. V gene TRBV10-3 combines with J gene TRBJ2-7; tentatively, D is TRBD1 or TRBD2 (6 bases each). With 0 bases removed from V and 3 bases from J, the gap between germline ends came to 12 bases. The CDR3 has 15 residues. CDR1 and CDR2 from the germline V gene are ENHRY and SYGVKD. The CDR3 DNA sequence: TGTGCCATCAGTGAGTCCTTAGGGGGGATCTACGAGCAGTACTTC. Encoded protein: CAISESLGGIYEQYF.

This clonotype has a count of ten or more. The chain is built from TRBV28 and TRBJ1-1; the D gene is possibly TRBD1 (5 bases). V lost 3 bases and J lost 1, with 18 bases in between. The CDR3 covers 17 residues. Germline values: CDR1 MDHEN, CDR2 SYDVKM. The CDR3 DNA reads TGTGCCAGCAGTTTTTGGGACCTGGCCCTGGGGAACACTGAAGCTTTCTTT. The encoded protein is CASSFWDLALGNTEAFF. The variable domain in full, with the rest retrieved from reference TRBV28 and TRBJ1-1, is DVKVTQSSRYLVKRTGEKVFLECVQDMDHENMFWYRQDPGLGLRLIYFSYDVKMKEKGDIPEGYSVSREKKERFSLILESASTNQTSMYLCASSFWDLALGNTEAFFGQGTRLTVV.

This clonotype was detected ten times or more. The chain employs TRBV7-2 and TRBJ1-6, with no clear D. Germline CDR1 and CDR2: SGHTA and FQGNSA. This CDR3 has 15 amino acids. The V gene lost 2 bases and the J gene lost 2 bases, with 7 bases spanning the gap. In DNA, the CDR3 is TGTGCCAGCAGCTTACAACGGACCTATAATTCACCCCTCCACTTT. It encodes CASSLQRTYNSPLHF.

Only a few counts were recorded for this clonotype. This chain connects TRBV5-1 to TRBJ2-7; D is possibly TRBD1 (5 bases). Trimming pared 2 bases from V and 5 bases from J, leaving 11 bases between. Germline CDR1 SGHRS, CDR2 YFSETQ. The CDR3 contains 13 residues. In DNA, the CDR3 is TGCGCCAGCAGCTTATCAGGGTCCCACGAGCAGTACTTC. Translation: CASSLSGSHEQYF.

This clonotype was counted at least ten times. The rearrangement links TRBV20-1 to TRBJ2-7, with 7 bases aligning to TRBD1. V lost 3 bases and J lost 2; bases outside the gene matches: 4. The CDR3 sequence is 13 residues long. Germline V gives CDR1 DFQATT, CDR2 SNEGSKA (reference sequence). DNA for the CDR3: TGCAGTGCTAGCCAGGGGGAACCCTACGAGCAGTACTTC. It yields the protein CSASQGEPYEQYF.

This clonotype was found many times. The rearrangement uses TRBV5-1 and TRBJ1-1; unclear D gene. CDR1 and CDR2 from the germline V gene are SGHRS and YFSETQ. V lost 0 bases to trimming and J lost 0 bases, with 9 bases between them. This CDR3 is built from 15 residues. As DNA, the CDR3 is TGCGCCAGCAGCTTGGTTGCGTTTTTGAACACTGAAGCTTTCTTT. Its translation: CASSLVAFLNTEAFF.

This clonotype was seen at least ten times. This chain connects TRBV20-1 to TRBJ1-6; 12 bases are shared with TRBD1. With 0 bases clipped from V and 9 bases from J, the junction kept 6 bases outside the gene matches. Germline V gives CDR1 DFQATT, CDR2 SNEGSKA (reference sequence). This CDR3 is built from 16 residues. CDR3 DNA sequence: TGCAGTGCTAGAGAGGGACAGGGGGCTTTTATTTCACCCCTCCACTTT. Translating gives CSAREGQGAFISPLHF.

This clonotype has at least ten counts. Mismatch with germline at one junction end may stem from a read error. The genes are TRBV2 and TRBJ2-5; D is unresolved. Germline CDR1 and CDR2: SNHLY and FYNNEI. The CDR3 runs to 12 residues. CDR3 DNA sequence: TGTGCCAGAAGTGGGGTCGGGGAGACCCAGTACTTC. Translation gives CARSGVGETQYF.

This clonotype was seen many times. V gene TRBV4-1 combines with J gene TRBJ2-7, with a possible D match to TRBD1 (5 bases). The CDR3 consists of 15 residues. The V gene lost 1 base and the J gene lost 1 base, with 11 bases spanning the gap. Looked up from germline, CDR1 is MGHRA and CDR2 is YSYEKL. The DNA of the CDR3 is TGCGCCAGCAGCCAAGCCTCGGACACGTCCTACGAGCAGTACTTC. Translating gives CASSQASDTSYEQYF.

This clonotype was seen many times. This chain links TRBV20-1 with TRBJ2-7, with TRBD1 identical over 7 bases. This CDR3 spans 13 amino acids. Germline V gives CDR1 DFQATT, CDR2 SNEGSKA (reference sequence). J lost 1 base, V lost 6 bases, and 6 bases had no gene match. The CDR3 DNA reads as TGCAGTGCCAAGACAGGGCAGTCCTACGAGCAGTACTTC. It codes for CSAKTGQSYEQYF.

This clonotype was seen only a few times. V usage is TRBV11-1 and J usage is TRBJ2-7; the D call may be TRBD1 or TRBD2 (5 bases each). This CDR3 region has 14 residues. The V and J ends lost 0 bases and 5 bases respectively, with 11 bases between them. The germline CDR1 and CDR2 sequences are SGHAT and FQDESV (reference sequence). The CDR3, as DNA: TGTGCCAGCAGCTTAGCGTCCCAGGGAGACGAGCAGTACTTC. Its translation: CASSLASQGDEQYF.

The sample holds many counts of this clonotype. The CDR3, as DNA: TGCAGTGCTAGAATGGACAGAAACACTGAAGCTTTCTTT. Its protein is CSARMDRNTEAFF. The rearrangement links TRBV20-1 to TRBJ1-1, with D maybe TRBD1 (6 bases). Looked up from germline, CDR1 is DFQATT and CDR2 is SNEGSKA (reference sequence). This CDR3 has 13 residues. Trimming removed 2 bases at V and 2 bases at J, with 9 bases between.

This clonotype was picked up many times. This chain links TRBV15 with TRBJ1-1, with no clear D. V lost 4 bases to trimming and J lost 8 bases, with 11 bases between them. Per germline, CDR1 LNHNV and CDR2 YYDKDF (reference sequence). This CDR3 spans 12 amino acids. The CDR3 reads CATSMRAGEAFF. CDR3 coding DNA: TGTGCCACCAGCATGAGGGCAGGAGAAGCTTTCTTT.

The chain has TRBV6-2 or TRBV6-3 and TRBJ2-7; TRBD2 aligns across 15 bases. The ends lost 5 bases at V and 3 bases at J; junction bases unmatched: 11. The CDR3 has 18 residues. Per the germline V gene, CDR1 is MNHEY and CDR2 is SVGEGT. The CDR3 spells CASSPPGTSGGTDYEQYF. The CDR3 nucleotides read TGTGCCAGCAGTCCCCCCGGGACTAGCGGGGGGACCGACTACGAGCAGTACTTC.

This clonotype showed up many times. The V call is TRBV11-2, the J call TRBJ1-3; D is unresolved. With 0 bases removed from V and 4 bases from J, the gap between germline ends came to 7 bases. Germline V gene lookup returns CDR1 SGHAT and CDR2 FQNNGV. This CDR3 has 14 amino acids. The CDR3 DNA follows: TGTGCCAGCAGCTTAGATCACCCGGGAAACACCATATATTTT. Its translation: CASSLDHPGNTIYF.

There are many counts of this clonotype. The chain recombines TRBV12-3 or TRBV12-4 with TRBJ1-1; D unclear. The CDR3 extends over 15 amino acids. V lost 5 bases and J 1 base, leaving 14 bases between the germline ends. The CDR3 spells CASSPEGYGNTEAFF. CDR3 sequence (DNA): TGTGCCAGCAGTCCTGAAGGGTACGGGAACACTGAAGCTTTCTTT.

This clonotype showed up many times. V usage is TRBV24-1 and J usage is TRBJ2-7; 9 bases match TRBD1. Germline CDR1 reads KGHDR; CDR2 reads SFDVKD. The CDR3 runs to 13 residues. J gave up 9 bases and V 4 bases, and 6 bases lay outside the gene matches. The CDR3 DNA sequence: TGTGCCACCAGTGAGCGGGACAGGGTCGGGCAGTACTTC. Protein sequence: CATSERDRVGQYF.

This clonotype was detected many times. The chain joins TRBV28 to TRBJ2-7, with 13 bases matching TRBD2. This CDR3 has 15 residues. The J segment lost 2 bases and the V segment lost 5 bases, leaving 3 bases of the junction unmatched. Germline lookup yields CDR1 MDHEN and CDR2 SYDVKM. CDR3 sequence (DNA): TGTGCCAGCAGTCGACTAGCGGGAGGCACCTACGAGCAGTACTTC. It is translated as CASSRLAGGTYEQYF.

There are many counts of this clonotype. The chain combines TRBV27 with TRBJ2-7; 9 bases fit TRBD2. V shed 3 bases, J shed 3 bases, and the junction held 6 bases outside the gene matches. The CDR3 runs to 15 residues. Looked up from germline, CDR1 is MNHEY and CDR2 is SMNVEV (reference sequence). CDR3 sequence: CASSFFAGGDYEQYF. The CDR3 DNA sequence: TGTGCCAGCAGTTTTTTCGCGGGAGGGGACTACGAGCAGTACTTC.

In this sample, this clonotype turned up many times. This chain joins TRBV7-2 and TRBJ2-7; 7 bases fit TRBD1. The ends lost 4 bases at V and 4 bases at J; junction bases unmatched: 7. The CDR3 has 14 amino acids. Germline V lookup: CDR1 SGHTA, CDR2 FQGNSA. CDR3 DNA sequence: TGTGCCAGCAGCTCCGGACAGGCGAGGTACGAGCAGTACTTC. It yields the protein CASSSGQARYEQYF.

This clonotype occurred many times. V is TRBV3-1 and J is TRBJ1-1, with unresolved D. The CDR3 extends over 12 amino acids. Germline values: CDR1 LGHDT, CDR2 YNNKEL (reference sequence). V lost 2 bases and J 3 bases, leaving 4 bases between the germline ends. CDR3 sequence: CASSQRYTEAFF. The DNA for the CDR3 is TGTGCCAGCAGCCAACGGTACACTGAAGCTTTCTTT. Using reference TRBV3-1 and TRBJ1-1 for the parts outside the CDR3, the full variable domain is DTAVSQTPKYLVTQMGNDKSIKCEQNLGHDTMYWYKQDSKKFLKIMFSYNNKELIINETVPNRFSPKSPDKAHLNLHINSLELGDSAVYFCASSQRYTEAFFGQGTRLTVV.

The sample holds many counts of this clonotype. V and J are TRBV11-2 and TRBJ2-5, with D maybe TRBD2 (5 bases). The V end lost 4 bases, the J end lost 4 bases, and 13 bases lay between the germline ends. This CDR3 is 14 amino acids long. Germline V gene lookup returns CDR1 SGHAT and CDR2 FQNNGV. In DNA form, the CDR3 reads TGTGCCAGCAGCTCCCGTCCACGGGGAGAGACCCAGTACTTC. Translating it yields CASSSRPRGETQYF.

This clonotype was seen ten or more times. The germline gene is not matched at one end of the junction; a read error may be the cause. The chain joins TRBV12-5 to TRBJ1-2, with unresolved D. The CDR3 runs 11 residues. Per the germline V gene, CDR1 is LGHNT and CDR2 is FRNRAP. The CDR3 loop is CASGLVSPPAF. CDR3 nucleotides: TGTGCTAGTGGTTTGGTATCCCCTCCAGCCTTC.

Worth noting for this clonotype: A much larger clone lies a single base off, so this may be a read error. The chain employs TRBV30 and TRBJ1-2, with D perhaps matching TRBD1 (6 bases). This CDR3 has 12 amino acids. CDR1 and CDR2 from the germline V gene are GTSNPN and SVGIG (reference sequence). The CDR3: CAWTGGHYGYSF. DNA for the CDR3: TGTGCCTGGACCGGGGGGCACTATGGCTACTCCTTC.

This clonotype has a count of ten or more. The rearrangement links TRBV6-2 or TRBV6-3 to TRBJ1-1; D uncertain. Trimming took off 5 bases at V and 3 bases at J, with 10 bases between the two ends. Per germline, CDR1 MNHEY and CDR2 SVGEGT. The CDR3 runs 13 residues. The CDR3: CASSGSAYTEAFF. CDR3 nucleotide sequence: TGTGCCAGCAGTGGTTCGGCTTACACTGAAGCTTTCTTT.

Many counts were recorded for this clonotype. The chain links TRBV28 to TRBJ1-5; possibly TRBD1 for D (6 bases). Trimming cost V 9 bases and J 2 bases, with 17 bases left between them. The CDR3 totals 15 residues. Germline loops: CDR1 MDHEN, CDR2 SYDVKM. The CDR3: CASLMSGGGNQPQHF. In DNA, the CDR3 is TGTGCCAGTCTTATGTCCGGGGGCGGCAATCAGCCCCAGCATTTT.

This clonotype was counted ten times or more. This rearrangement joins TRBV28 to TRBJ2-5, with TRBD2 identical over 8 bases. This CDR3 contains 16 residues. Trimming took 2 bases from V and 5 from J; bases not matched to a gene: 10. Germline V CDR1 and CDR2: MDHEN, SYDVKM. The CDR3 DNA follows: TGTGCCAGCAGTTTAGAAGGGACTAGGGGTTTTGAGACCCAGTACTTC. Amino acids: CASSLEGTRGFETQYF.

This clonotype was counted ten times or more. The junction differs from germline at one of its ends, possibly a read error. This chain links TRBV28 with TRBJ2-7; the match to TRBD2 covers 11 bases. The CDR3 totals 15 residues. Germline V gene data show CDR1 as MDHEN and CDR2 as SYDVKM. CDR3 in amino acids: CTSSLGLAGGYEQYF. The DNA of the CDR3 is TGTACCAGCAGTTTAGGGCTAGCGGGAGGATACGAGCAGTACTTC.

There are a few counts of this clonotype. The chain links TRBV6-1 to TRBJ2-2; possibly TRBD2 for D (6 bases). The CDR3 sequence is 15 residues long. Trimming cost V 5 bases and J 2 bases, with 12 bases left between them. In germline, CDR1 is MNHNS, CDR2 SASEGT. The CDR3 nucleotides are TGTGCCAGCAGTCCCGGGACTTCCAACACCGGGGAGCTGTTTTTT. This translates into CASSPGTSNTGELFF.

This clonotype was observed at least ten times. This chain links TRBV6-5 with TRBJ1-5; the match to TRBD1 covers 9 bases. The CDR3 totals 15 residues. The trim removed 6 bases at V and 2 bases at J, leaving 5 bases unmatched. Germline loops: CDR1 MNHEY, CDR2 SVGAGI. The CDR3 spells CASRNRGQGNQPQHF. The CDR3 DNA reads TGTGCCAGCAGAAACAGGGGGCAGGGCAATCAGCCCCAGCATTTT.

This clonotype has a count of ten or more. The V call is TRBV28, the J call TRBJ2-7; D might be TRBD1 (6 bases). CDR1 MDHEN and CDR2 SYDVKM come from the germline V gene. CDR3 length equals 15 residues. The ends were cut back, 5 bases at V and 2 bases at J, with 16 bases in the middle. Here the CDR3 reads CASSKPGVSPYEQYF. The DNA of the CDR3 is TGTGCCAGCAGTAAACCAGGGGTTTCCCCCTACGAGCAGTACTTC.

Many counts were recorded for this clonotype. One end of the junction is discordant with germline, which a read error may explain. The chain combines TRBV30 with TRBJ2-2, with 7 bases identical to TRBD2. This CDR3 is built from 14 residues. Germline lookup yields CDR1 GTSNPN and CDR2 SVGIG (reference sequence). In DNA form, the CDR3 reads TGTGCCTGGAGTCCCCCCGGGGGTCGTGGGAGCGGGGACTTT. Amino acid sequence: CAWSPPGGRGSGDF.